Presented here are 28 T cell receptor beta chains from one specimen sequenced in a study of cytomegalovirus exposure and HLA in healthy donors. The PCR employed 60 Vbeta primers together with 13 Jbeta primers. Some clones are missing from TCRdb's copy, which holds only in-frame ones; the method was immunoSEQ multiplex PCR. Of more than 80,000 clones in the sample, about 81% were seen once. The sequencing input was PBMCs. These receptors were taken from a male donor in good health and CMV-seropositive.

The genes are TRBV19 and TRBJ2-3; 9 bases match TRBD2. The V gene's germline CDR1 is LNHDA and CDR2 SQIVND (reference sequence). This CDR3 contains 17 residues. V lost 4 bases, J lost 3 bases, and 11 bases stayed unmatched. CDR3 protein: CASSRASGVTLTDTQYF. As DNA, the CDR3 is TGTGCCAGTAGTAGGGCTAGCGGGGTTACGTTAACAGATACGCAGTATTTT.

The chain combines TRBV5-1 with TRBJ1-2, with 11 bases matching TRBD1. V lost 7 bases to trimming and J lost 5 bases; unmatched junction nucleotides: 7. The CDR3 consists of 14 residues. Germline CDR1 SGHRS, CDR2 YFSETQ. In nucleotides, the CDR3 is TGCGCCAGCCGAACCGGGACAGGGGGTTATGGCTACACCTTC. Its protein is CASRTGTGGYGYTF.

This clone was counted between two and nine times. V usage is TRBV4-2 and J usage is TRBJ2-5; tentatively, D is TRBD1 (5 bases). The last part of the DNA fits TRBJ2-7 better; the J call may be wrong. Germline values: CDR1 LGHNA, CDR2 YNFKEQ. The CDR3 length is 16 residues. The CDR3 region has the DNA TGTGCCAGCAGCCAAGATCCGGACATGGGAACCTACGAGCAGTACTTC. It encodes CASSQDPDMGTYEQYF.

The chain employs TRBV18 and TRBJ1-4; no clear D. Trimming left V 3 bases short and J 6 bases short, with 8 bases between. Per germline, CDR1 KGHSH and CDR2 LQKENI. This CDR3 region has 13 residues. The DNA of the CDR3 is TGTGCCAGCTCACCTGACATAGATGAAAAACTGTTTTTT. It translates to CASSPDIDEKLFF.

In its sample, this clone was seen once. The chain recombines TRBV19 with TRBJ2-1; D is possibly TRBD1 (5 bases). Germline CDR1 and CDR2: LNHDA and SQIVND (reference sequence). V lost 5 bases and J lost 2, with 10 bases in between. This CDR3 is 14 amino acids long. The CDR3 here is CASSPRTTYNEQFF. CDR3 DNA: TGTGCCAGTAGTCCCCGGACAACCTACAATGAGCAGTTCTTC.

The chain couples TRBV29-1 to TRBJ2-7, with TRBD1 as a possible D gene (6 bases). The V end lost 7 bases, the J end lost 2 bases, and 12 bases lay between the germline ends. Germline V gene lookup returns CDR1 SQVTM and CDR2 ANQGSEA. This CDR3 has 12 amino acids. CDR3 loop: CSGLQGPYEQYF. CDR3 nucleotides: TGCAGCGGTCTACAGGGTCCCTACGAGCAGTACTTC.

The rearrangement joins TRBV6-4 to TRBJ2-1; D ambiguous. Deletions cut 6 bases from V and 8 bases from J, with 11 bases between. This CDR3 spans 12 amino acids. Germline V lookup: CDR1 MRHNA, CDR2 SNTAGT. The CDR3 sequence is CASSNHRYEQFF. DNA of the CDR3: TGTGCCAGCAGCAACCATAGATATGAGCAGTTCTTC.

This clone was seen just once. The gene calls are TRBV7-9 and TRBJ2-2, with D perhaps TRBD1 (6 bases). This CDR3 has 14 amino acids. Germline V gene data show CDR1 as SEHNR and CDR2 as FQNEAQ (reference sequence). The V and J ends lost 4 bases and 6 bases respectively, with 12 bases between them. The CDR3 coding sequence is TGTGCCAGCAGCTCCTGGACAGACGCCGGGGAGCTGTTTTTT. Translated, it gives CASSSWTDAGELFF.

This sequence joins TRBV6-5 and TRBJ2-1, with D possibly being TRBD1 (8 bases). The CDR3 extends over 15 amino acids. V lost 6 bases and J 4 bases, leaving 16 bases between the germline ends. Germline values: CDR1 MNHEY, CDR2 SVGAGI. The CDR3 sequence: CASRPQGGGYNEQFF. In nucleotides, the CDR3 is TGTGCCAGCAGGCCACAGGGGGGGGGATACAATGAGCAGTTCTTC.

The gene calls are TRBV6-5 and TRBJ2-1; 7 bases fit TRBD2. V trimming: 3 bases; J trimming: 10 bases; junction bases outside the gene matches: 3. Looked up from germline, CDR1 is MNHEY and CDR2 is SVGAGI. The CDR3 consists of 12 residues. CDR3 coding DNA: TGTGCCAGCAGTTATCCAGCGGGGGAGCAGTTCTTC. Encoded protein: CASSYPAGEQFF.

V usage is TRBV29-1 and J usage is TRBJ2-7, with D perhaps matching TRBD2 (5 bases). The CDR3 length is 12 residues. V shed 7 bases and J shed 3 bases, with 13 bases lying between them. Per the germline V gene, CDR1 is SQVTM and CDR2 is ANQGSEA. CDR3 DNA sequence: TGCAGCGCCGGGGAAATTAACTACGAGCAGTACTTC. As protein: CSAGEINYEQYF.

CDR3 in DNA: TGTGCCAGCAGCTTCTTCCGGGACTCCAAATCACCAGATACGCAGTATTTT. Encoded protein: CASSFFRDSKSPDTQYF. The chain joins TRBV11-2 to TRBJ2-3; possible D gene TRBD2, 6 bases. The CDR3 runs to 17 residues. Germline V gene sequence: CDR1 SGHAT, CDR2 FQNNGV. V shed 3 bases and J shed 4 bases, with 20 bases lying between them. The whole variable domain, filled in from reference TRBV11-2 and TRBJ2-3, reads EAGVAQSPRYKIIEKRQSVAFWCNPISGHATLYWYQQILGQGPKLLIQFQNNGVVDDSQLPKDRFSAERLKGVDSTLKIQPAKLEDSAVYLCASSFFRDSKSPDTQYFGPGTRLTVL.

The chain recombines TRBV27 with TRBJ2-7, with D possibly being TRBD1 (5 bases). Trimming removed 8 bases at V and 3 bases at J, with 17 bases between. CDR1 and CDR2 (germline): MNHEY, SMNVEV (reference sequence). CDR3 length: 14 amino acids. The CDR3 sequence is CASSLGAHRYEQYF. CDR3 nucleotides: TGTGCCAGCTCCCTAGGGGCGCATCGCTACGAGCAGTACTTC.

V and J are TRBV6-6 and TRBJ1-5; D is uncertain. This CDR3 comprises 14 residues. V was clipped by 8 bases and J by 4 bases, with 15 bases between them. In germline, CDR1 is MNHNY, CDR2 SVGAGI (reference sequence). The CDR3 DNA reads as TGTGCCAGCCTTGGCGGGCAGCTGAATCAGCCCCAGCATTTT. This translates into CASLGGQLNQPQHF.

The chain carries TRBV4-1 and TRBJ2-3; no firm D call. V shed 2 bases and J shed 0 bases, with 9 bases lying between them. The CDR3 extends over 15 amino acids. The germline gives CDR1 MGHRA, CDR2 YSYEKL. CDR3 bases: TGCGCCAGCAGCCAACAAGGAGCTAGCACAGATACGCAGTATTTT. It codes for CASSQQGASTDTQYF.

The chain couples TRBV30 to TRBJ1-2, with a weak D call TRBD1 (5 bases). V lost 0 bases to trimming and J lost 8 bases, with 16 bases between them. This CDR3 spans 14 amino acids. CDR1 and CDR2 from the germline V gene are GTSNPN and SVGIG (reference sequence). CDR3 coding DNA: TGTGCCTGGAGTGTATACCCAGGGCCGCCCGGCTACACCTTC. It is translated as CAWSVYPGPPGYTF.

V gene TRBV6-6 combines with J gene TRBJ1-2; 9 positions agree with TRBD1. CDR3 length: 15 residues. The germline V gene encodes CDR1 MNHNY and CDR2 SVGAGI (reference sequence). Trimming took 6 bases from V and 3 from J; bases not matched to a gene: 8. CDR3 DNA: TGTGCCAGCAGCCCCGGACAGGGGAGGGACTATGGCTACACCTTC. This encodes CASSPGQGRDYGYTF.

The gene calls are TRBV2 and TRBJ1-5; a possible D gene is TRBD1 (5 bases). Trimming left V 5 bases short and J 3 bases short, with 11 bases between. The CDR3 runs to 14 residues. Germline CDR1 and CDR2: SNHLY and FYNNEI. The CDR3 is CASSPGHYNQPQHF. CDR3 coding DNA: TGTGCCAGCAGTCCCGGACACTACAATCAGCCCCAGCATTTT.

This CDR3 is CASSLQNPVSREQYF. The CDR3 DNA is TGTGCCAGCAGCTTACAAAACCCGGTCTCACGCGAGCAGTACTTC. This rearrangement joins TRBV7-2 to TRBJ2-7; D is uncertain. CDR1 is SGHTA and CDR2 is FQGNSA in the germline V gene. There are 15 residues in the CDR3. V lost 2 bases, J lost 6 bases, and 17 bases lay in between.

V and J are TRBV9 and TRBJ2-7, with TRBD1 identical over 10 bases. J was trimmed by 2 bases and V by 3 bases; bases with no gene match: 5. The germline CDR1 and CDR2 sequences are SGDLS and YYNGEE. This CDR3 has 15 amino acids. CDR3: CASSARDRGPYEQYF. In DNA, the CDR3 is TGTGCCAGCAGCGCCCGGGACAGGGGTCCCTACGAGCAGTACTTC.

J is TRBJ1-5 and V is TRBV2, with TRBD1 as a possible D gene (6 bases). V was clipped by 6 bases and J by 0 bases, with 18 bases between them. CDR1 SNHLY and CDR2 FYNNEI come from the germline V gene. The CDR3 spans 17 residues. CDR3 sequence: CASREDVTGGSNQPQHF. The DNA of the CDR3 is TGTGCCAGCAGGGAGGACGTGACAGGCGGTAGCAATCAGCCCCAGCATTTT.

This chain uses TRBV29-1 with TRBJ2-5; 11 nucleotides agree with TRBD1. The V segment lost 4 bases and the J segment 5 bases; nucleotides outside the gene matches: 3. The CDR3 contains 13 residues. Germline values: CDR1 SQVTM, CDR2 ANQGSEA. The CDR3 loop reads CSVGTGGQETQYF. Written as DNA, the CDR3 is TGCAGCGTTGGGACAGGGGGCCAGGAGACCCAGTACTTC.

This chain uses TRBV7-2 with TRBJ1-4; D is unclear. Germline V lookup: CDR1 SGHTA, CDR2 FQGNSA. The CDR3 covers 13 residues. Trimming pared 5 bases from V and 0 bases from J, leaving 4 bases between. The CDR3 spells CASSTPTNEKLFF. The CDR3 coding sequence is TGTGCCAGCAGCACTCCAACTAATGAAAAACTGTTTTTT.

This clone was recorded a few times. CDR3 sequence: CARSHRVPDLEQPQHF. CDR3 nucleotide sequence: TGTGCCAGAAGCCACAGGGTTCCGGACCTGGAGCAGCCCCAGCATTTT. The chain carries TRBV5-3 and TRBJ1-5; possible D gene TRBD1, 6 bases. TRBV5-3 is recorded as an ORF, its role being uncertain. The CDR3 extends over 16 amino acids. V gave up 4 bases and J gave up 7 bases, with 21 bases separating them.

This chain links TRBV10-3 with TRBJ2-5; perhaps TRBD1 as D (5 bases). V lost 5 bases to trimming and J lost 3 bases, with 10 bases between them. CDR1 is ENHRY, CDR2 SYGVKD, per germline. The CDR3 contains 13 residues. The CDR3 DNA reads TGTGCCATCAGTAGGCAGGGAAAAGAGACCCAGTACTTC. It yields the protein CAISRQGKETQYF.

The chain links TRBV15 to TRBJ2-7, with 10 bases matching TRBD1. V was clipped by 1 base and J by 5 bases; unmatched bases: 8. The CDR3 spans 16 residues. Germline V gives CDR1 LNHNV, CDR2 YYDKDF (reference sequence). The CDR3 reads CATSRAVTGGSNEQYF. In nucleotides, the CDR3 is TGTGCCACCAGCAGAGCCGTGACAGGGGGCTCGAACGAGCAGTACTTC.

The V call is TRBV2, the J call TRBJ1-1; TRBD1 matches at 8 bases. This CDR3 is 14 amino acids long. J lost 2 bases, V lost 6 bases, and 5 bases had no gene match. CDR1 and CDR2 (germline): SNHLY, FYNNEI. The CDR3 sequence is CASSRQGTNTEAFF. CDR3 coding DNA: TGTGCCAGCAGCCGACAGGGGACTAACACTGAAGCTTTCTTT.

The genes are TRBV7-9 and TRBJ2-7; D may be TRBD1 (6 bases). The CDR3 has 12 amino acids. Trimming shortened V by 5 bases and J by 4 bases, and 9 bases separated the two germline ends. Germline lookup yields CDR1 SEHNR and CDR2 FQNEAQ (reference sequence). CDR3 residues: CASSQDRYEQYF. CDR3 bases: TGTGCCAGCAGCCAGGACAGATACGAGCAGTACTTC.